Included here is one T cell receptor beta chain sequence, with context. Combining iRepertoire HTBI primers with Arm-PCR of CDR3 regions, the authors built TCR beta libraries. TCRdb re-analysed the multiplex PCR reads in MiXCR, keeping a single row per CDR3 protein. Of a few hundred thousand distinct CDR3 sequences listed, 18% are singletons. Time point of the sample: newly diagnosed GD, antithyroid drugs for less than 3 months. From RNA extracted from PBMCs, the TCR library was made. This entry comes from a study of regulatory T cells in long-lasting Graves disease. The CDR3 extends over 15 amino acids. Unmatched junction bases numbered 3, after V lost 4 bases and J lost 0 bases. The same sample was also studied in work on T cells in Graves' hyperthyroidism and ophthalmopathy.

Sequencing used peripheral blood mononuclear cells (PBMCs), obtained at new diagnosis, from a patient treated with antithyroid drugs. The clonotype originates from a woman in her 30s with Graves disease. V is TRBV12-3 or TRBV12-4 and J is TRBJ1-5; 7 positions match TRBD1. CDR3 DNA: TGTGCCAGCAGTTACCGACAGGGTAGCAATCAGCCCCAGCATTTT. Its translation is CASSYRQGSNQPQHF.